Shown below are 11 T cell receptor beta chains from a single sample sequenced in a study of blood T cell repertoires in COVID-19. Some clones are missing from TCRdb's copy, which holds only in-frame ones; the method was immunoSEQ multiplex PCR. The data show around 260,000 clones, with around 87% seen just once and about 2.5% held by the top ten. The sequencing input was peripheral blood. These receptors all come from a woman between 45 and 60 years old with acute or convalescent COVID-19.

The rearrangement uses TRBV28 and TRBJ1-4; 9 nucleotides match TRBD1. The V and J ends lost 6 bases and 6 bases, in that order; junction bases with no gene match: 20. CDR3 length equals 19 residues. Germline V gives CDR1 MDHEN, CDR2 SYDVKM. The CDR3 nucleotides are TGTGCCAGCAGCCAATCCCTTGGGACAGGGCCCTGGGGAGATGAAAAACTGTTTTTT. It codes for CASSQSLGTGPWGDEKLFF.

The chain couples TRBV27 to TRBJ1-5; 9 nucleotides align to TRBD1. The junction had 4 bases not matched to a gene; V was cut back by 4 bases and J by 9 bases. CDR3 length: 13 amino acids. Germline loops: CDR1 MNHEY, CDR2 SMNVEV (reference sequence). CDR3 coding DNA: TGTGCCAGCAGTTCCACAGGGGGCTCGCCCCAGCATTTT. It is translated as CASSSTGGSPQHF.

The chain employs TRBV19 and TRBJ2-3; 7 bases align to TRBD1. After removal of 5 bases from V and 3 bases from J, the junction contained 5 bases not matched to a gene. Germline-derived CDR1 and CDR2 are LNHDA and SQIVND (reference sequence). This CDR3 has 14 amino acids. The CDR3, as DNA: TGTGCCAGTAGTTCCCGACAGGGAACAGATACGCAGTATTTT. Translated, it gives CASSSRQGTDTQYF.

The genes are TRBV4-2 and TRBJ2-7; TRBD1 might be the D (5 bases). The V gene's germline CDR1 is LGHNA and CDR2 YNFKEQ. Trimming cost V 4 bases and J 0 bases, with 13 bases left between them. The CDR3 is 15 residues long. The CDR3 nucleotides are TGTGCCAGCAGCCTAAAGACAGTAAGCTCCTACGAGCAGTACTTC. It is translated as CASSLKTVSSYEQYF.

The rearrangement joins TRBV6-2 or TRBV6-3 to TRBJ1-4, with D maybe TRBD1 (6 bases). Looked up from germline, CDR1 is MNHEY and CDR2 is SVGEGT. The V end was cut by 6 bases, the J end by 2 bases, with 13 bases between. This CDR3 spans 15 amino acids. The CDR3 protein is CASSLRGGTNEKLFF. CDR3 nucleotides: TGTGCCAGCAGCCTCCGGGGGGGCACTAATGAAAAACTGTTTTTT.

V and J are TRBV11-3 and TRBJ2-5; perhaps TRBD2 as D (6 bases). Deletions cut 2 bases from V and 5 bases from J, with 15 bases between. From germline, CDR1 is SGHNT and CDR2 YENEEA. The CDR3 runs 15 residues. The CDR3 loop is CASSLMGGATETQYF. The CDR3 DNA is TGTGCCAGCAGCTTAATGGGAGGAGCCACGGAGACCCAGTACTTC.

The chain links TRBV7-9 to TRBJ2-1; possibly TRBD1 for D (5 bases). CDR3 size: 13 residues. The germline V gene has CDR1 SEHNR and CDR2 FQNEAQ (reference sequence). V shed 1 base and J shed 5 bases, with 6 bases lying between them. CDR3 sequence reads: CASSLGQNNEQFF. DNA for the CDR3: TGTGCCAGCAGCTTAGGACAGAACAATGAGCAGTTCTTC.

The rearrangement links TRBV28 to TRBJ2-7; 10 bases fit TRBD2. CDR3 length: 14 amino acids. The germline V gene has CDR1 MDHEN and CDR2 SYDVKM. The J segment lost 2 bases and the V segment lost 11 bases, leaving 9 bases of the junction unmatched. The CDR3 loop reads CASQSGTSAYEQYF. The DNA for the CDR3 is TGTGCCTCACAATCCGGGACTAGCGCCTACGAGCAGTACTTC. Drawing the rest from reference TRBV28 and TRBJ2-7, the complete variable domain is DVKVTQSSRYLVKRTGEKVFLECVQDMDHENMFWYRQDPGLGLRLIYFSYDVKMKEKGDIPEGYSVSREKKERFSLILESASTNQTSMYLCASQSGTSAYEQYFGPGTRLTVT.

The rearrangement uses TRBV3-1 (or the pseudogene TRBV3-2) and TRBJ2-2; TRBD1 matches at 8 bases. From germline, CDR1 is LGHDT and CDR2 YNNKEL (reference sequence). Trimming at V came to 1 base and at J to 7 bases, leaving 8 bases not matched to a gene. CDR3 size: 16 residues. The CDR3 loop is CASSQAGQGAGGELFF. Written as DNA, the CDR3 is TGTGCCAGCAGCCAAGCGGGGCAGGGGGCTGGCGGGGAGCTGTTTTTT.

This clone was counted once. The CDR3 protein is CASRAGLGPHEQFF. The CDR3 DNA reads as TGTGCCAGCAGGGCGGGACTAGGACCGCATGAGCAGTTCTTC. The chain employs TRBV28 and TRBJ2-1; 8 bases fit TRBD2. V lost 6 bases and J lost 8; bases outside the gene matches: 9. Germline-derived CDR1 and CDR2 are MDHEN and SYDVKM. There are 14 residues in the CDR3.

This sequence joins TRBV5-1 and TRBJ1-1; D is perhaps TRBD1 (6 bases). The germline V and J ends were trimmed by 4 bases and 0 bases, with 10 bases remaining between them. The CDR3 covers 14 residues. The germline gives CDR1 SGHRS, CDR2 YFSETQ. The CDR3 coding sequence is TGCGCCAGCAGCGTACAGGGTTTGAACACTGAAGCTTTCTTT. Translation gives CASSVQGLNTEAFF.